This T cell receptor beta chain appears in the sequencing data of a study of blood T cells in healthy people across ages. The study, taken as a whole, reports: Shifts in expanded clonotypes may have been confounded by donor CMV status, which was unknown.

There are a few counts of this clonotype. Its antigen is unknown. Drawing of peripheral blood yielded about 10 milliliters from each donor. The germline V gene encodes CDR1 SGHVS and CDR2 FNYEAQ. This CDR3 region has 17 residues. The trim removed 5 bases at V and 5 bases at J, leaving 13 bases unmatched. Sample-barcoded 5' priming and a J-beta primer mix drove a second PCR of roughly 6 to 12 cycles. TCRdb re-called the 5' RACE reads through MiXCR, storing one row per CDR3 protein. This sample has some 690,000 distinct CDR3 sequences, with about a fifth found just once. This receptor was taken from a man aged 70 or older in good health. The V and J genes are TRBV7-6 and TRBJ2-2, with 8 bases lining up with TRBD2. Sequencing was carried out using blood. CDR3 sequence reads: CASSPSLLAAGTGELFF. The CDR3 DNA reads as TGTGCCAGCAGCCCCTCGTTACTAGCGGCGGGGACCGGGGAGCTGTTTTTT.